This entry concerns a single T cell receptor beta chain. This sample stems from a study of blood T cell repertoires in COVID-19. Overall study: The cDNA or gDNA used as material had been derived from T cells, B-cell-depleted T cells, or PBMCs.

Assay used: immunoSEQ multiplex PCR; TCRdb lists only in-frame clones, some missing. The sample shows approximately 150,000 clones, 80% to 90% of them seen only once. Trimming shortened V by 4 bases and J by 2 bases, and 12 bases separated the two germline ends. The germline V gene encodes CDR1 SGHTS and CDR2 YDEGEE. The CDR3 loop spans 14 amino acids. V and J are TRBV5-8 and TRBJ1-2; D may be TRBD1 (5 bases). Sequenced: peripheral blood. The source is a woman aged 60-70 years with active COVID-19. The CDR3 bases are TGTGCCAGCAGCACCGGGGGGAAAAACTATGGCTACACCTTC. Translated, it gives CASSTGGKNYGYTF.